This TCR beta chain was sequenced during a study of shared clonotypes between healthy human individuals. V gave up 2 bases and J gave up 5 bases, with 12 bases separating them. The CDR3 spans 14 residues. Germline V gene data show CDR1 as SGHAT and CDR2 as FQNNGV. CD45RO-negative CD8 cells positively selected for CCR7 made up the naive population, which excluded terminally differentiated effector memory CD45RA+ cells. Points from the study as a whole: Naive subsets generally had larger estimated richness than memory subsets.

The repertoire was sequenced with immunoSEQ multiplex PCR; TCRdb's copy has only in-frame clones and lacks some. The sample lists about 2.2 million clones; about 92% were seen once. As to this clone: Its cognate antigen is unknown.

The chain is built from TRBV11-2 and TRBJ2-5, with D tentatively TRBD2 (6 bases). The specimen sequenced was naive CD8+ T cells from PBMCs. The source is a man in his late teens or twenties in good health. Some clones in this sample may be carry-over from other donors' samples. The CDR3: CASSLRVAGETQYF. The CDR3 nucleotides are TGTGCCAGCAGCTTAAGGGTTGCGGGGGAGACCCAGTACTTC.